This T cell receptor (beta chain) was identified during a study of type 1 and type 2 diabetes patients. As for the study in general: Donors were type 1 diabetes, type 2 diabetes, or nondiabetic controls. The whole study generated approximately 20 million paired-end reads. Broader study findings: Age and gender were not matched between study groups, possibly biasing interpretation. Type 2 diabetes patients had few highly-expanded CD4+ clones, median one.

Germline loops: CDR1 SGDLS, CDR2 YYNGEE. This CDR3 spans 15 amino acids. The ends were cut back, 0 bases at V and 8 bases at J, with 17 bases in the middle. With regard to this clonotype: Its antigen remains unknown.

Genomic DNA was the PCR template. Multiplex PCR with 30 forward and 13 reverse primers amplified the TCR beta CDR3. Each CDR3 protein gets one entry after TCRdb re-called the multiplex PCR reads with MiXCR. The sample holds a few hundred thousand distinct CDR3 sequences; over 45% are singletons and the top ten take roughly 13%. The sequence was obtained from a man aged 18 to 29 with type 2 diabetes. Sequenced input: peripheral blood mononuclear cells (PBMCs). The chain recombines TRBV9 with TRBJ1-2; D perhaps matches TRBD1 (5 bases). The DNA of the CDR3 is TGTGCCAGCAGCGTAGGGAGTAGGGACCCGAGCGGCTACACCTTC. Residues: CASSVGSRDPSGYTF.